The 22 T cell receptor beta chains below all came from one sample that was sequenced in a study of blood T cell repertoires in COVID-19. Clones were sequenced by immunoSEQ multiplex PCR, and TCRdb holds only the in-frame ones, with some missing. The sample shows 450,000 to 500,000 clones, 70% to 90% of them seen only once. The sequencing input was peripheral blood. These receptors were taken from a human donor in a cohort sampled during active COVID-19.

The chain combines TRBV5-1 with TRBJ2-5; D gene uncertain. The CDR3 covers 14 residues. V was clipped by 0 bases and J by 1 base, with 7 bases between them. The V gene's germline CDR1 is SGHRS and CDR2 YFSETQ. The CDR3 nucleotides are TGCGCCAGCAGCTTGGCCAGGCTCCAAGAGACCCAGTACTTC. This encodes CASSLARLQETQYF.

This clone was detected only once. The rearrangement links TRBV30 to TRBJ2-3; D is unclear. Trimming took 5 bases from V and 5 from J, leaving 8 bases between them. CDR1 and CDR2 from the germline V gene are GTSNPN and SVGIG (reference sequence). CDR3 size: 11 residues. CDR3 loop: CAWETIDTQYF. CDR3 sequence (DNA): TGTGCCTGGGAGACAATAGATACGCAGTATTTT.

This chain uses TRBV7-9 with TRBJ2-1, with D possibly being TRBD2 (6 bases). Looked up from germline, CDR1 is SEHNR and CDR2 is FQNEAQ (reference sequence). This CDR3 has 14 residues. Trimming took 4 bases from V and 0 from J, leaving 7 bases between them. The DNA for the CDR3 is TGTGCCAGCAGCTCCGGGGGCTCCTACAATGAGCAGTTCTTC. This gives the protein CASSSGGSYNEQFF.

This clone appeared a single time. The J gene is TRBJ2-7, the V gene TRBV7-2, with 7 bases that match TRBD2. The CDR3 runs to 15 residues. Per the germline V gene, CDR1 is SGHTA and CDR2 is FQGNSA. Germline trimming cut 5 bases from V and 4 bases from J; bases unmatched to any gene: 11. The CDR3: CASSPLGEGRYEQYF. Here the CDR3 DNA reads TGTGCCAGCAGCCCTTTAGGGGAGGGCCGATACGAGCAGTACTTC. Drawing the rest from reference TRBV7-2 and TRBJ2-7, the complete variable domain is GAGVSQSPSNKVTEKGKDVELRCDPISGHTALYWYRQSLGQGLEFLIYFQGNSAPDKSGLPSDRFSAERTGGSVSTLTIQRTQQEDSAVYLCASSPLGEGRYEQYFGPGTRLTVT.

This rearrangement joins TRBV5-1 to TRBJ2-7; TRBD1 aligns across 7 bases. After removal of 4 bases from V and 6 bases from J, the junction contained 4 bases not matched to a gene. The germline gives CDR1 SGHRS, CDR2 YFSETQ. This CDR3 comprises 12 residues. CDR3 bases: TGCGCCAGCAGCCCTAGGACAGGCGAGCAGTACTTC. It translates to CASSPRTGEQYF.

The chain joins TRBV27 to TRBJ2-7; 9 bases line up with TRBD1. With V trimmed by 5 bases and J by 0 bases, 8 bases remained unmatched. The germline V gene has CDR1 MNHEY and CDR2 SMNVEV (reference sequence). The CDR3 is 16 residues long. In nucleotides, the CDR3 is TGTGCCAGCAGTCTGAACAGGGGGCGAAGCTCCTACGAGCAGTACTTC. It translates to CASSLNRGRSSYEQYF.

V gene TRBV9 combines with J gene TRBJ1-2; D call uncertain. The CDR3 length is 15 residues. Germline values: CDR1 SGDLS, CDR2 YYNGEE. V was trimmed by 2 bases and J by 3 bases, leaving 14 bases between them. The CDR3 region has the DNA TGTGCCAGCAGCGTTAGATCCCCGCTCCACTATGGCTACACCTTC. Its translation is CASSVRSPLHYGYTF.

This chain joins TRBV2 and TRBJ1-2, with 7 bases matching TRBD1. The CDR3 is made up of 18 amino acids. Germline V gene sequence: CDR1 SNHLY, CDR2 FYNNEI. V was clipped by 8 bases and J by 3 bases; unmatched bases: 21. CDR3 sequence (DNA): TGTGCCAGCTTAGGGGCCAGGGGGGCCTCCCGAGGGGACTATGGCTACACCTTC. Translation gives CASLGARGASRGDYGYTF.

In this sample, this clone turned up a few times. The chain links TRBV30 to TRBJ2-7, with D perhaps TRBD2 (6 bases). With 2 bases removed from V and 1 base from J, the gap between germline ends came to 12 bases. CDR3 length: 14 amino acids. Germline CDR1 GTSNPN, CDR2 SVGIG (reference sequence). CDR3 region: CAWSLLADSYEQYF. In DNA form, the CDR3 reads TGTGCCTGGAGTTTACTAGCCGATTCCTACGAGCAGTACTTC.

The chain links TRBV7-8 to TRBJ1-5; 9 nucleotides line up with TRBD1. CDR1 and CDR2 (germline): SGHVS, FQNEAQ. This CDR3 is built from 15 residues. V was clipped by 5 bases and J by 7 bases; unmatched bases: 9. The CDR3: CASSGPGQGSQPQHF. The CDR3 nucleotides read TGTGCCAGCAGCGGACCGGGACAGGGAAGCCAGCCCCAGCATTTT. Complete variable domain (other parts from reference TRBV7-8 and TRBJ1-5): GAGVSQSPRYKVAKRGQDVALRCDPISGHVSLFWYQQALGQGPEFLTYFQNEAQLDKSGLPSDRFFAERPEGSVSTLKIQRTQQEDSAVYLCASSGPGQGSQPQHFGDGTRLSIL.

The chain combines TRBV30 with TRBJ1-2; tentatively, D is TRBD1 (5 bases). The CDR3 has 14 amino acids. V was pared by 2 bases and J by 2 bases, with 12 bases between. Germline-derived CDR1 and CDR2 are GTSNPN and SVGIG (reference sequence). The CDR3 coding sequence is TGTGCCTGGAGTCCCCGGGGGGTCAACTATGGCTACACCTTC. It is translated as CAWSPRGVNYGYTF.

The CDR3 spells CASSKGGLAGGTGELFF. The CDR3 DNA sequence: TGTGCCAGCAGCAAAGGAGGCCTAGCGGGAGGCACCGGGGAGCTGTTTTTT. The chain recombines TRBV21-1 with TRBJ2-2; the D call in the table, TRBD2, was not verified against the DNA. TRBV21-1 is a documented pseudogene. This CDR3 spans 17 amino acids.

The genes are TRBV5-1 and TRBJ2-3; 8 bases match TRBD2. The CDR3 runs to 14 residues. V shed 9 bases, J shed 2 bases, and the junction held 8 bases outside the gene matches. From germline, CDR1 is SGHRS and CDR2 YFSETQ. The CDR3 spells CATGGERPTDTQYF. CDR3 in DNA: TGCGCCACCGGGGGGGAGCGCCCCACAGATACGCAGTATTTT.

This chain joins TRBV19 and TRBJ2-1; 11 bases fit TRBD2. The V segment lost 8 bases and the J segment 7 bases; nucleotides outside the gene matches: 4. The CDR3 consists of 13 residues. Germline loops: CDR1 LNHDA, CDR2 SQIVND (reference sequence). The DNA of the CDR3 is TGTGCCAGTGGACTAGCGGGTGGGAATGAGCAGTTCTTC. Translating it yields CASGLAGGNEQFF.

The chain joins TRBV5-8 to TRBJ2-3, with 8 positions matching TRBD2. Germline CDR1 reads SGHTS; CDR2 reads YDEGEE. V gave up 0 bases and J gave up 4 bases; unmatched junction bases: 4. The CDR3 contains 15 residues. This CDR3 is CASSLVGRAADTQYF. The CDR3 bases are TGTGCCAGCAGCTTGGTCGGGAGGGCAGCAGATACGCAGTATTTT.

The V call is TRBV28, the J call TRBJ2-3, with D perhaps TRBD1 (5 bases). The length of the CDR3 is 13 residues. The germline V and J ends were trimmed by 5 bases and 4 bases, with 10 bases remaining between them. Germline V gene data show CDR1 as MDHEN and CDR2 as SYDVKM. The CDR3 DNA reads TGTGCCAGCAGTGAAGGGGCCTCAGATACGCAGTATTTT. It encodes CASSEGASDTQYF.

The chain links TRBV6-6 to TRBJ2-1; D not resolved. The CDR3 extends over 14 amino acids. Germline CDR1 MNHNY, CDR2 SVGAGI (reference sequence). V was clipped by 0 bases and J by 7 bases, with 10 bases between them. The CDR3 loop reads CASSYSGLRNEQFF. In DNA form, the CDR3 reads TGTGCCAGCAGTTACTCTGGTTTACGGAATGAGCAGTTCTTC.

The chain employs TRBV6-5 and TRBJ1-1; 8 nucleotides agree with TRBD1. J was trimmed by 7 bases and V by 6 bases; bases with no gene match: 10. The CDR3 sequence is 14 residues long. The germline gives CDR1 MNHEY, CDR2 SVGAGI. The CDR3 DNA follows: TGTGCCAGCAGGAACGGACAGGGCTTGTTTGAAGCTTTCTTT. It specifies CASRNGQGLFEAFF.

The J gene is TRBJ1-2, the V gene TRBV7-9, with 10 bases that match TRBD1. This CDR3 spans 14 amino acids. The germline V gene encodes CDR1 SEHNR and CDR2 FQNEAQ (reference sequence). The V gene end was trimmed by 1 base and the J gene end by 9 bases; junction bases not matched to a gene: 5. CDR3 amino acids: CASSLEGQGGSYTF. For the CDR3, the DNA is TGTGCCAGCAGCTTAGAAGGACAGGGGGGGAGCTACACCTTC.

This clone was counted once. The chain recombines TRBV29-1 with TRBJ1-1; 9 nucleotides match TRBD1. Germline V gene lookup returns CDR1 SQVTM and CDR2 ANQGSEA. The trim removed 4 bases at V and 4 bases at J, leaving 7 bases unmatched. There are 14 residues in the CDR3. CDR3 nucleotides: TGCAGCGTTGGACAGGGGGGGGTGGCCACTGAAGCTTTCTTT. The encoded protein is CSVGQGGVATEAFF.

In DNA, the CDR3 is TGTGCCAGCAGTTCATCCTCCGGGACAGGGTGGATTGGTCAGCCCCAGCATTTT. This gives the protein CASSSSSGTGWIGQPQHF. The genes are TRBV6-2 or TRBV6-3 and TRBJ1-5; 9 nucleotides line up with TRBD1. The CDR3 sequence is 18 residues long. Per germline, CDR1 MNHEY and CDR2 SVGEGT. V lost 4 bases, J lost 6 bases, and 16 bases stayed unmatched.

The CDR3 nucleotides are TGTGCCAGCAGCCCACAGACAGGGAACTCGAATCAGCCCCAGCATTTT. The encoded protein is CASSPQTGNSNQPQHF. The chain employs TRBV7-2 and TRBJ1-5; 7 bases fit TRBD1. V dropped 5 bases and J dropped 4; count of bases not matched to a gene: 11. The length of the CDR3 is 16 residues. CDR1 SGHTA and CDR2 FQGNSA come from the germline V gene. Full variable domain (rest looked up from reference TRBV7-2 and TRBJ1-5): GAGVSQSPSNKVTEKGKDVELRCDPISGHTALYWYRQSLGQGLEFLIYFQGNSAPDKSGLPSDRFSAERTGGSVSTLTIQRTQQEDSAVYLCASSPQTGNSNQPQHFGDGTRLSIL.